These T cell receptor beta chains were read from a single sample in a study of T cells in Graves' hyperthyroidism and ophthalmopathy. Using its own MiXCR run on the multiplex PCR reads, TCRdb lists one record per CDR3 protein. The table records 500,000 to 750,000 distinct CDR3 sequences, about half of them present only once. The sequencing input was peripheral blood or thyroid tissue (not recorded which). The source of these receptors is a young woman with Graves' hyperthyroidism. Both conserved end residues are part of each CDR3.

V gene: TRBV7-9
J gene: TRBJ1-2
CDR3 length: 14
CDR3 protein: CACNPGQGTYGYTF

V gene: TRBV29-1
J gene: TRBJ1-2
CDR3 length: 13
CDR3 protein: CSVTGGTEGGFVF

V gene: TRBV7-3
J gene: TRBJ2-2
CDR3 length: 15
CDR3 protein: CASTSGTPNTGELFF

V gene: TRBV24-1
J gene: TRBJ2-5
CDR3 length: 14
CDR3 protein: CATSDTDRKETQYF

V gene: TRBV7-2
J gene: TRBJ2-7
CDR3 length: 15
CDR3 protein: CASSLVAASSYEQYF

V gene: TRBV18
J gene: TRBJ1-2
CDR3 length: 15
CDR3 protein: CASSPETGSGYGYTF

V gene: TRBV10-1
J gene: TRBJ2-7
CDR3 length: 18
CDR3 protein: CASSLAGLAGANSYEQYF

V gene: TRBV6-1
J gene: TRBJ2-2
CDR3 length: 15
CDR3 protein: CASSRTSGGTGELFF

V gene: TRBV15
J gene: TRBJ1-2
CDR3 length: 13
CDR3 protein: CATSADVSYGYTF

V gene: TRBV20-1
J gene: TRBJ2-7
CDR3 length: 15
CDR3 protein: CSALGGSYGRTEQYF

V gene: TRBV4-2
J gene: TRBJ1-1
CDR3 length: 13
CDR3 protein: CASSQDGGGEAFF

V gene: TRBV2
J gene: TRBJ1-2
CDR3 length: 15
CDR3 protein: CASSDRDRVLGGYTF

V gene: TRBV29-1
J gene: TRBJ1-2
CDR3 length: 11
CDR3 protein: CSVGLAGGYTF

V gene: TRBV7-3
J gene: TRBJ2-3
CDR3 length: 13
CDR3 protein: CASTPRETDTQYF

V gene: TRBV12-3/TRBV12-4
J gene: TRBJ1-2
CDR3 length: 16
CDR3 protein: CASSQLAGQGGYGYTF

V gene: TRBV11-2
J gene: TRBJ2-7
CDR3 length: 13
CDR3 protein: CASSWGSAYEQYF

V gene: TRBV10-3
J gene: TRBJ2-6
CDR3 length: 19
CDR3 protein: CAISEVAGGIGSGANVLTF

V gene: TRBV6-5
J gene: TRBJ1-6
CDR3 length: 14
CDR3 protein: CASSYTGSNSPLHF

V gene: TRBV15
J gene: TRBJ1-2
CDR3 length: 15
CDR3 protein: CATSRDGDFGYGYTF

V gene: TRBV6-6
J gene: TRBJ1-5
CDR3 length: 17
CDR3 protein: CASSYYAAPNSNQPQHF

V gene: TRBV18
J gene: TRBJ2-5
CDR3 length: 13
CDR3 protein: CASSPGLEETQYF

V gene: TRBV7-2
J gene: TRBJ1-5
CDR3 length: 11
CDR3 protein: CASSSSGHEHF

V gene: TRBV30
J gene: TRBJ1-5
CDR3 length: 13
CDR3 protein: CAWSWGAYQPQHF

V gene: TRBV24-1
J gene: TRBJ2-2
CDR3 length: 16
CDR3 protein: CATSEPEIDRGGELFF

V gene: TRBV7-2
J gene: TRBJ1-2
CDR3 length: 14
CDR3 protein: CASSLVRRERGYTF